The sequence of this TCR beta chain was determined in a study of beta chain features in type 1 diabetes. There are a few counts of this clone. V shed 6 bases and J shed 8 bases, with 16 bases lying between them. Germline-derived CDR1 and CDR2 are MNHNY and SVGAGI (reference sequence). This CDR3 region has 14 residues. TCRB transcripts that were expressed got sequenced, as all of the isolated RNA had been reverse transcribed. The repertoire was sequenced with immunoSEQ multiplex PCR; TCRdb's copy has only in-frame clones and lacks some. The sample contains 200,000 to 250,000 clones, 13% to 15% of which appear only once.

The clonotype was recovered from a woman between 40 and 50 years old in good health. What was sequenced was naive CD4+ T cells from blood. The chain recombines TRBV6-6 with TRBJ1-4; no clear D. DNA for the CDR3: TGTGCCAGCAGGACTTCGGCCACCGAGGAAAAACTGTTTTTT. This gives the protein CASRTSATEEKLFF.